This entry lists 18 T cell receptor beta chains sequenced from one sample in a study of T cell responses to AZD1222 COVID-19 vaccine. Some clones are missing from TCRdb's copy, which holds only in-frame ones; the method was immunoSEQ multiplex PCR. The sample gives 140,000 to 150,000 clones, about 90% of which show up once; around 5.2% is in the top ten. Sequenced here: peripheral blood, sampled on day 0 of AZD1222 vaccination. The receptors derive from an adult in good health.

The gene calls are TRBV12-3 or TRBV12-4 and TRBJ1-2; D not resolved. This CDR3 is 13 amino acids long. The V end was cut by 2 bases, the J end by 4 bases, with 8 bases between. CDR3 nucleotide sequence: TGTGCCAGCAGTTTATACCGGATCTATGGCTACACCTTC. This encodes CASSLYRIYGYTF.

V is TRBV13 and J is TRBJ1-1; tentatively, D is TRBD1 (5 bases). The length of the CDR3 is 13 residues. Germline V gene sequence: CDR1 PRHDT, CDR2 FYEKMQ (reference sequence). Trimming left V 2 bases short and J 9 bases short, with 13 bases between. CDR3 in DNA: TGTGCCAGCAGCTTAAGGGGCGGGAGGAAAGCTTTCTTT. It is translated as CASSLRGGRKAFF. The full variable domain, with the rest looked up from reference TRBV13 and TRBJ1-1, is AAGVIQSPRHLIKEKRETATLKCYPIPRHDTVYWYQQGPGQDPQFLISFYEKMQSDKGSIPDRFSAQQFSDYHSELNMSSLELGDSALYFCASSLRGGRKAFFGQGTRLTVV.

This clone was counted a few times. Here the CDR3 reads CASSQDTGGHNSPLHF. The CDR3 bases are TGCGCCAGCAGCCAAGATACAGGGGGGCATAATTCACCCCTCCACTTT. The chain joins TRBV4-3 to TRBJ1-6, with TRBD1 matching over 8 bases. The CDR3 runs to 16 residues. V trimming: 0 bases; J trimming: 5 bases; junction bases outside the gene matches: 3. Germline V gene data show CDR1 as LGHNA and CDR2 as YSLEER.

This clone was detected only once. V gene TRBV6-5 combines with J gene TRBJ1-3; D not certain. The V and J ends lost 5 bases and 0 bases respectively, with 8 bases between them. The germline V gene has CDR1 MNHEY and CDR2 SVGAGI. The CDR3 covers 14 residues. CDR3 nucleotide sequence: TGTGCCAGCAGTCCCTCGGGCTCTGGAAACACCATATATTTT. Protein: CASSPSGSGNTIYF.

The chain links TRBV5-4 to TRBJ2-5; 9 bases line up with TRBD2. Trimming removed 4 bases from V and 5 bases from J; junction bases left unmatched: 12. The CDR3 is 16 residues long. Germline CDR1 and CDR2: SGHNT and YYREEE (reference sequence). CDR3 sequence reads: CASSTLAVAGEETQYF. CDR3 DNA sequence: TGTGCCAGCAGCACCCTCGCCGTAGCGGGAGAGGAGACCCAGTACTTC.

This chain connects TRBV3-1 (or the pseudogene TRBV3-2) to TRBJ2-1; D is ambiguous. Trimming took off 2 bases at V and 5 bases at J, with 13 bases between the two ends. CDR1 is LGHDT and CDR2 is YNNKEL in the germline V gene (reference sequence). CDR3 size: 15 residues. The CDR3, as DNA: TGTGCCAGCAGCCAAACGGACGGCCTGCACAATGAGCAGTTCTTC. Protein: CASSQTDGLHNEQFF.

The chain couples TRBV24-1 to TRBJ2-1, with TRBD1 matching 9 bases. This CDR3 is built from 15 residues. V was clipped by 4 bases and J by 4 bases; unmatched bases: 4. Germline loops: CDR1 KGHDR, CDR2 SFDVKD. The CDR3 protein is CATSEGTGLYNEQFF. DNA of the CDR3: TGTGCCACCAGTGAGGGGACAGGGCTGTACAATGAGCAGTTCTTC.

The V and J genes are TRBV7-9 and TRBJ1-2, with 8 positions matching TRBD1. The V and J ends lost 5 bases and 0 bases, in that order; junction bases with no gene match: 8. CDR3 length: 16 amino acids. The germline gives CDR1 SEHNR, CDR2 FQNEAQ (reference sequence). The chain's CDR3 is CASSLQGGSANYGYTF. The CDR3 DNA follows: TGTGCCAGCAGCCTACAGGGGGGTTCCGCTAACTATGGCTACACCTTC.

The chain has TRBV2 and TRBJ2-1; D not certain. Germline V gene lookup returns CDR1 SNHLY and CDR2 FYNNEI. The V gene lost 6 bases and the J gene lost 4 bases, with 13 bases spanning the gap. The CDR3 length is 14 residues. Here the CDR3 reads CASSSVGRYNEQFF. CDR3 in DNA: TGTGCCAGCAGCTCCGTAGGGCGGTACAATGAGCAGTTCTTC.

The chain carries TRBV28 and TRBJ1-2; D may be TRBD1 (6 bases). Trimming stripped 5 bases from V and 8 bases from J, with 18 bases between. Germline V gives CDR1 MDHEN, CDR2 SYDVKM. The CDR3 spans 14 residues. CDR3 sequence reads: CASSLTSGQGGYTF. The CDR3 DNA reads TGTGCCAGCAGTCTAACTAGTGGCCAGGGGGGCTACACCTTC.

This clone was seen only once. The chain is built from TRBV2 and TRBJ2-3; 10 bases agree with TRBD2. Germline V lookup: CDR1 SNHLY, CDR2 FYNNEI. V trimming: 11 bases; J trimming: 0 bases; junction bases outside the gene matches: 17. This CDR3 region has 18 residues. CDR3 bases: TGTGCCGTCGCTATTAGGGCTAGCGGGGGCCGAAGCACAGATACGCAGTATTTT. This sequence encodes CAVAIRASGGRSTDTQYF.

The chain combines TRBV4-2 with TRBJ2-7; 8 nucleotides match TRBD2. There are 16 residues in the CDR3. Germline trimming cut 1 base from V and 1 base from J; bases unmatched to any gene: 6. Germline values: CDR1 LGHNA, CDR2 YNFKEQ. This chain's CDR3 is CASSQVGVAGSYEQYF. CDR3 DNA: TGTGCCAGCAGCCAAGTTGGGGTAGCGGGATCCTACGAGCAGTACTTC.

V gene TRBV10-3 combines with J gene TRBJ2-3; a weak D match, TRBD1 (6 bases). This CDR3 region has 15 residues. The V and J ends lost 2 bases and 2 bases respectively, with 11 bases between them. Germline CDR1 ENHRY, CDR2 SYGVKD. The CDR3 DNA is TGTGCCATCAGTGAGCCGGGACAAAACACAGATACGCAGTATTTT. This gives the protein CAISEPGQNTDTQYF.

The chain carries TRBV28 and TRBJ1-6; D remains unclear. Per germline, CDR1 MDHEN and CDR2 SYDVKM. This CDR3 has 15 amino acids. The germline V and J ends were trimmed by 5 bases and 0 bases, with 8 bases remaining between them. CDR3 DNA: TGTGCCAGCAGTCTACCAACCTCCTATAATTCACCCCTCCACTTT. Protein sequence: CASSLPTSYNSPLHF.

In DNA form, the CDR3 reads TGTGCCAGCAGCGAGGCGGCCGGGAGTTACAATGAGCAGTTCTTC. This encodes CASSEAAGSYNEQFF. This chain uses TRBV9 with TRBJ2-1; D might be TRBD2 (6 bases). The length of the CDR3 is 15 residues. V shed 3 bases and J shed 4 bases, with 14 bases lying between them. Germline CDR1 reads SGDLS; CDR2 reads YYNGEE.

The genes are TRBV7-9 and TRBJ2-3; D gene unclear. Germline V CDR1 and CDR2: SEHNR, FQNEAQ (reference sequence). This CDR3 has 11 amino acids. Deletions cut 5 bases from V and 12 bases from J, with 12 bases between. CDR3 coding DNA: TGTGCCAGCAGCCTCCACCTGCCCCAGTATTTT. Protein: CASSLHLPQYF. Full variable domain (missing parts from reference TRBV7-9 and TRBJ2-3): DTGVSQNPRHKITKRGQNVTFRCDPISEHNRLYWYRQTLGQGPEFLTYFQNEAQLEKSRLLSDRFSAERPKGSFSTLEIQRTEQGDSAMYLCASSLHLPQYFGPGTRLTVL.

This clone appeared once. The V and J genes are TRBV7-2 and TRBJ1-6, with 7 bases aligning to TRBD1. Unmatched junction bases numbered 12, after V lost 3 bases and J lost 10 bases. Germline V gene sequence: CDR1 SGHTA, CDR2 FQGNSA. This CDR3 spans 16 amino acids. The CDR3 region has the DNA TGTGCCAGCAGCTTGGGCCCCCCAGGGGGTTGGTCACCCCTCCACTTT. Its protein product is CASSLGPPGGWSPLHF.

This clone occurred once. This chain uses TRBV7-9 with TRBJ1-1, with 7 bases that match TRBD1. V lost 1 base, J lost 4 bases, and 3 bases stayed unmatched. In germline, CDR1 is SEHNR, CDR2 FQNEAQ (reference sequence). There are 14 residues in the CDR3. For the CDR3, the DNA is TGTGCCAGCAGCTTAGTCCAGGGGGGCACTGAAGCTTTCTTT. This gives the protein CASSLVQGGTEAFF.